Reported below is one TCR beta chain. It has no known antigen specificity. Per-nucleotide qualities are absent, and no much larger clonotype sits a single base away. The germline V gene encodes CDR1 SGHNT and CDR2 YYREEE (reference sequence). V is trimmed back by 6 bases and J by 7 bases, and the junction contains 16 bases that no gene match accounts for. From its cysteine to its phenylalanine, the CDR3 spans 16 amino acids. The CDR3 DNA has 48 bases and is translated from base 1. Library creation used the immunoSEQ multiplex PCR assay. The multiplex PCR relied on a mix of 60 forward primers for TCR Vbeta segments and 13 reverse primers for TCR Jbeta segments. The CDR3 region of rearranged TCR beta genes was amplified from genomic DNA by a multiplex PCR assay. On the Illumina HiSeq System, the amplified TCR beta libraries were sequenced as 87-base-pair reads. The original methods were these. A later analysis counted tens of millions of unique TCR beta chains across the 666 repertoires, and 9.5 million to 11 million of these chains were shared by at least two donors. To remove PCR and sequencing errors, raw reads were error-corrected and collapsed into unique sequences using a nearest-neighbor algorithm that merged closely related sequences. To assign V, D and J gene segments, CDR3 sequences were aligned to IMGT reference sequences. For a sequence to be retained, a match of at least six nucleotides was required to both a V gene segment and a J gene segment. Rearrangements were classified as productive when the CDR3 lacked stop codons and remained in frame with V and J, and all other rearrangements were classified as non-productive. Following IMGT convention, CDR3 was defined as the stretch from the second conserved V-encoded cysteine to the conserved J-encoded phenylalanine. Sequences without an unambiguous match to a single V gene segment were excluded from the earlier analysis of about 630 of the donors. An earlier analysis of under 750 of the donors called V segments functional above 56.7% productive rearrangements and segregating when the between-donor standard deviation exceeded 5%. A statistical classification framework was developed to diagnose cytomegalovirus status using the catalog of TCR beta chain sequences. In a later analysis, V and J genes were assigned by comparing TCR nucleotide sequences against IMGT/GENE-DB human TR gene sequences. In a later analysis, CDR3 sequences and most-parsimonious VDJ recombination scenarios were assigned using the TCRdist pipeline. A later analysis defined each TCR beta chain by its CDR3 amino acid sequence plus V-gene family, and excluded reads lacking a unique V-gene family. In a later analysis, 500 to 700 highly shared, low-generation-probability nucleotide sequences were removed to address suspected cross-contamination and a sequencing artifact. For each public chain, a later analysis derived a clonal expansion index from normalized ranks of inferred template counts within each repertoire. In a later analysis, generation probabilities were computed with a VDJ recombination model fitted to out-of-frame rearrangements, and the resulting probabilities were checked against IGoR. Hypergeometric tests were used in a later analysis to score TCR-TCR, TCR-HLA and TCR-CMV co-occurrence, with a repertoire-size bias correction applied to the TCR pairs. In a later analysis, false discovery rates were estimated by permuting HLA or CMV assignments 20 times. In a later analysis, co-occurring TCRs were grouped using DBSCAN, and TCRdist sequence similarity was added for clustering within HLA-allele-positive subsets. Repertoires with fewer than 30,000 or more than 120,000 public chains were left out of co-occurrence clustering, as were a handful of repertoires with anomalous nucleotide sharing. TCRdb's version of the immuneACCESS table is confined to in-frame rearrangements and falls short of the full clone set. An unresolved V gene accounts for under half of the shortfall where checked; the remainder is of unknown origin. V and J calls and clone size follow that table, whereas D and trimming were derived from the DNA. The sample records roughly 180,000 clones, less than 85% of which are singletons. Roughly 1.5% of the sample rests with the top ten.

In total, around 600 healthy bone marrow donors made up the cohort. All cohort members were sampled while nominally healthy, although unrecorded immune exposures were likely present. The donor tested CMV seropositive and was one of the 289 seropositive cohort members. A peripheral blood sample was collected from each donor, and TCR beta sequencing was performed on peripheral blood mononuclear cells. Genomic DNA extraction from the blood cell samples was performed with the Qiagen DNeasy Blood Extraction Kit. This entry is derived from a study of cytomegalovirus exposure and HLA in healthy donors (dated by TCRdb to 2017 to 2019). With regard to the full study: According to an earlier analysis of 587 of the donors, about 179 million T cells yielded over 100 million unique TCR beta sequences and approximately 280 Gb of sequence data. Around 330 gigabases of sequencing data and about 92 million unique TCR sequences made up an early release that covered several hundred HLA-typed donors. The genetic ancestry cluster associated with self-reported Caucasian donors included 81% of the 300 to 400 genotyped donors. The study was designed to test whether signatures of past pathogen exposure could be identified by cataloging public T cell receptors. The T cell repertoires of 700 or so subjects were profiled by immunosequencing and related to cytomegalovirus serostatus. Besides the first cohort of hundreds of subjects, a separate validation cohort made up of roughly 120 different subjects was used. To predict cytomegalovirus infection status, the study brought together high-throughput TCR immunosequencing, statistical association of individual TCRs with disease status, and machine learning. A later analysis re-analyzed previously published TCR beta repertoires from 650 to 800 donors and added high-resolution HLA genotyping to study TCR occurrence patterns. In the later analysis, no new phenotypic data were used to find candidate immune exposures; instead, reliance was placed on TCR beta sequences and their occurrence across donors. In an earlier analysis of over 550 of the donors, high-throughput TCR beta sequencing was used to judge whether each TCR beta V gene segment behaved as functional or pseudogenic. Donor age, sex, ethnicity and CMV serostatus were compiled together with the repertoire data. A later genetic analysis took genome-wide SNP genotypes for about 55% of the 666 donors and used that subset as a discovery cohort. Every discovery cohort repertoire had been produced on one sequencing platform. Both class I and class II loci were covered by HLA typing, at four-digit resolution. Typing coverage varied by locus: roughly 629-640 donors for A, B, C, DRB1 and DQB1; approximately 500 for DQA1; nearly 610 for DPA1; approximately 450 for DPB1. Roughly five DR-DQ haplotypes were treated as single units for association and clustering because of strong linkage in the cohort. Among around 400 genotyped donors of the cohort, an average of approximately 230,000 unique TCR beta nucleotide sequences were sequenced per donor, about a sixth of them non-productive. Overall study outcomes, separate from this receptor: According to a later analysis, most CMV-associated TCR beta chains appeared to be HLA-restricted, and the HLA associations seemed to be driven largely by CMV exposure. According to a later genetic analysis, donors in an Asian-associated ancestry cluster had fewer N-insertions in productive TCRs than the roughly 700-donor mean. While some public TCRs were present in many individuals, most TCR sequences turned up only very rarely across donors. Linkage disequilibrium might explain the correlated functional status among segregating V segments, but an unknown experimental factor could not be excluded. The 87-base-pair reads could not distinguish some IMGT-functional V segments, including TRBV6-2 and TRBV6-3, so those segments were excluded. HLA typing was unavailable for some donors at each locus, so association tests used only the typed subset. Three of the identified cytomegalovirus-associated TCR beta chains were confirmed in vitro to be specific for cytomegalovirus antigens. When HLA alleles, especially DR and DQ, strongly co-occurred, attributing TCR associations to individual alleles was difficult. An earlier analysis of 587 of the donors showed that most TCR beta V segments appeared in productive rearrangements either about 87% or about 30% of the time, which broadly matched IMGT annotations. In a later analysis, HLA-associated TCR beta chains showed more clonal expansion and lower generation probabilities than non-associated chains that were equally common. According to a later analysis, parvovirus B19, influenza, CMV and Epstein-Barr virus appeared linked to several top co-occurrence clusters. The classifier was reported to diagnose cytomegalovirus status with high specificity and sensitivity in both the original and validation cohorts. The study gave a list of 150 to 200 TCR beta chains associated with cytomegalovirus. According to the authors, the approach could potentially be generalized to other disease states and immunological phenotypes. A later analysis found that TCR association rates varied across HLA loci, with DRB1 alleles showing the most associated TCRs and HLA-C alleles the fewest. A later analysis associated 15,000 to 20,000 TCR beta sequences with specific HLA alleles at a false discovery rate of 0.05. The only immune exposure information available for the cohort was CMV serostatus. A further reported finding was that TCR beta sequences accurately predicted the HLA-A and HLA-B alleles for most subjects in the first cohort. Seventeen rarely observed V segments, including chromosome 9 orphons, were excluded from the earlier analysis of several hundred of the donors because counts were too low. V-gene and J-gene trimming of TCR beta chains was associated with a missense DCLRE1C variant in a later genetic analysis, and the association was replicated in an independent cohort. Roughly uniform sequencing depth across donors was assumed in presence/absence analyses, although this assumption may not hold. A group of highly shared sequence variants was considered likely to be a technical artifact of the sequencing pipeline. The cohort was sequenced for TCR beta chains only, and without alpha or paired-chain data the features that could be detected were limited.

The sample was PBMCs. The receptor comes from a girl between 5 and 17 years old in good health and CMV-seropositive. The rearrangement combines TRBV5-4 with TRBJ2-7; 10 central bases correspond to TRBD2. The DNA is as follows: TGTGCCAGCACCCCGGCGGTAGCGGGGGGTCCAGGGGAGCAGTACTTC. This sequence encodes CASTPAVAGGPGEQYF.